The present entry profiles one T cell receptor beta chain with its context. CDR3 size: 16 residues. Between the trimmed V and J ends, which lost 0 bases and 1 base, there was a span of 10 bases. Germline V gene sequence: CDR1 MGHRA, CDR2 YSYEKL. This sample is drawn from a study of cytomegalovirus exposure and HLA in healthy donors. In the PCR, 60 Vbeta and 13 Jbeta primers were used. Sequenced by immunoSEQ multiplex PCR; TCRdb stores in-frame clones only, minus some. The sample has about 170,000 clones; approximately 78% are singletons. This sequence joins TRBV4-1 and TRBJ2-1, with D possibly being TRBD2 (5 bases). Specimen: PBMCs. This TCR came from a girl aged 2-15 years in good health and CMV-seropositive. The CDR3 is CASSQEGLGSYNEQFF. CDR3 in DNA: TGCGCCAGCAGCCAAGAAGGACTCGGGTCCTACAATGAGCAGTTCTTC.